This T cell receptor (beta chain) was captured by sequencing in a study of Ad26.COV2.S vaccination and SARS-CoV-2 variants. Sample treatment: roughly 18 received Ad26.COV2.S at low or high dose, single or two shots; roughly 5 received placebo; per-sample allocation not given. Vaccine and placebo recipients were sampled on day 63 after the first injection. The repertoire was sequenced with immunoSEQ multiplex PCR; TCRdb's copy has only in-frame clones and lacks some. The sample has about 330,000 clones, 85% to 90% seen once. The CDR3 contains 13 residues. Trimming took off 8 bases at V and 5 bases at J, with 16 bases between the two ends. Germline loops: CDR1 SGDLS, CDR2 YYNGEE.

V usage is TRBV9 and J usage is TRBJ2-5, with D perhaps given as TRBD1 or TRBD2 (6 bases each). Sequences were derived from peripheral blood, sampled in a trial of Ad26.COV2.S vaccine versus placebo. This receptor was taken from a person aged 18 to 59 who received the Ad26.COV2.S COVID-19 vaccine or a placebo. In DNA form, the CDR3 reads TGTGCCAGTAACCGAGGAGGGGGGGAGACCCAGTACTTC. It is translated as CASNRGGGETQYF.